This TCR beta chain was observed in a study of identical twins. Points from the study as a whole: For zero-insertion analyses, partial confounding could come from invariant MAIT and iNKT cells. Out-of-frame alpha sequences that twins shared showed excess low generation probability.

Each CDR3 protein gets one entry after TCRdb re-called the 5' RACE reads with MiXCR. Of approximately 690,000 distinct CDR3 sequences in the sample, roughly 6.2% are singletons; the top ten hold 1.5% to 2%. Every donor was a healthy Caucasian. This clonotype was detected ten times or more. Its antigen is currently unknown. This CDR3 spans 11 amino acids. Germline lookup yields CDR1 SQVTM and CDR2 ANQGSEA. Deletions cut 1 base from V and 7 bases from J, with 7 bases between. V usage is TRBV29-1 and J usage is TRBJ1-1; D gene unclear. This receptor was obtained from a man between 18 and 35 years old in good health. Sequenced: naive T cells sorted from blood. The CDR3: CSVEVDHEAFF. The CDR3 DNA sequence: TGCAGCGTTGAAGTGGACCATGAAGCTTTCTTT.